The 21 T cell receptor beta chains presented below share a single source sample, sequenced in a study of cytomegalovirus exposure and HLA in healthy donors. 13 Jbeta primers and 60 Vbeta primers were used for the PCR. Profiling relied on immunoSEQ multiplex PCR, and the TCRdb table lists in-frame clones only, not all of them. Here the sample spans approximately 220,000 clones, 70% to 80% being singletons. Sample: PBMCs. The source of these receptors is a woman in her twenties or thirties in good health and CMV-seronegative.

This chain uses TRBV6-1 with TRBJ1-1; possibly TRBD1 for D (5 bases). The CDR3 consists of 14 residues. V was shortened by 3 bases and J by 1 base, with 9 bases between the two germline ends. The germline V gene has CDR1 MNHNS and CDR2 SASEGT. The CDR3 nucleotides are TGTGCCAGCAGTGAGCAGGGAGGGAACACTGAAGCTTTCTTT. Translated, it gives CASSEQGGNTEAFF.

The chain links TRBV23-1 to TRBJ1-1, with 9 nucleotides matching TRBD1. TRBV23-1 is an open reading frame whose function is uncertain. The CDR3 is made up of 16 amino acids. Losses at the gene ends were 8 bases for V and 3 bases for J; bases not matched to a gene: 13. CDR3 DNA: TGCGCCAGCTGTTCCGGGACAGGGAGGAGAGACACTGAAGCTTTCTTT. Translating it yields CASCSGTGRRDTEAFF.

In regard to this clone: Other DNA sequences in this specimen translate into the identical CDR3. The chain recombines TRBV7-9 with TRBJ2-2, with D maybe TRBD2 (5 bases). The V gene lost 6 bases and the J gene lost 6 bases, with 14 bases spanning the gap. The V gene's germline CDR1 is SEHNR and CDR2 FQNEAQ (reference sequence). This CDR3 has 14 amino acids. CDR3: CASSPGRGSGELFF. DNA for the CDR3: TGTGCCAGCAGTCCCGGTCGGGGTTCCGGGGAGCTGTTTTTT.

This clone appeared a few times. The V call is TRBV27, the J call TRBJ1-5; D is unclear. Trimming took 4 bases from V and 4 from J, leaving 11 bases between them. The germline gives CDR1 MNHEY, CDR2 SMNVEV (reference sequence). This CDR3 comprises 14 residues. Here the CDR3 DNA reads TGTGCCAGCAGTTCCCGACTGGCGAATCAGCCCCAGCATTTT. Its translation is CASSSRLANQPQHF.

V and J are TRBV7-9 and TRBJ1-4; D perhaps matches TRBD1 (5 bases). Trimming cost V 2 bases and J 7 bases, with 14 bases left between them. The CDR3 consists of 15 residues. CDR1 and CDR2 from the germline V gene are SEHNR and FQNEAQ (reference sequence). CDR3 nucleotide sequence: TGTGCCAGCAGCTTACCGGGCCTCGGGGGTGAAAAACTGTTTTTT. Amino acids: CASSLPGLGGEKLFF.

V is TRBV10-3 and J is TRBJ2-7; D is possibly TRBD1 (5 bases). The V and J ends lost 2 bases and 3 bases respectively, with 8 bases between them. The germline V gene encodes CDR1 ENHRY and CDR2 SYGVKD. The CDR3 totals 13 residues. CDR3 protein: CAISEGAHYEQYF. The CDR3 DNA reads as TGTGCCATCAGTGAGGGGGCTCACTACGAGCAGTACTTC.

DNA of the CDR3: TGTGCCAGCAGCAAAGCGCCCGGGGGGACTAACTATGGCTACACCTTC. Protein sequence: CASSKAPGGTNYGYTF. The V and J genes are TRBV21-1 and TRBJ1-2. TRBV21-1 constitutes a pseudogene. The length of the CDR3 is 16 residues.

This clone was observed a few times. This chain joins TRBV11-2 and TRBJ1-1, with TRBD1 matching 9 bases. This CDR3 has 15 residues. The J segment lost 3 bases and the V segment lost 1 base, leaving 3 bases of the junction unmatched. The germline gives CDR1 SGHAT, CDR2 FQNNGV. The DNA of the CDR3 is TGTGCCAGCAGCTTAGGAAGGACAGGGGACACTGAAGCTTTCTTT. It specifies CASSLGRTGDTEAFF.

V and J are TRBV9 and TRBJ2-5, with TRBD1 matching over 10 bases. V lost 3 bases to trimming and J lost 3 bases; unmatched junction nucleotides: 5. Germline assignment: CDR1 SGDLS and CDR2 YYNGEE. CDR3 length: 15 amino acids. CDR3 DNA sequence: TGTGCCAGCAGCGACTCGGGACAGGGGAAAGAGACCCAGTACTTC. It specifies CASSDSGQGKETQYF. Drawing the rest from reference TRBV9 and TRBJ2-5, the complete variable domain is DSGVTQTPKHLITATGQRVTLRCSPRSGDLSVYWYQQSLDQGLQFLIQYYNGEERAKGNILERFSAQQFPDLHSELNLSSLELGDSALYFCASSDSGQGKETQYFGPGTRLLVL.

The rearrangement links TRBV15 to TRBJ2-3; tentative D call: TRBD1 (6 bases). The CDR3 consists of 14 residues. Germline values: CDR1 LNHNV, CDR2 YYDKDF (reference sequence). Trimming took off 4 bases at V and 0 bases at J, with 8 bases between the two ends. The CDR3 DNA follows: TGTGCCACCAGCATCGACAGGAGCACAGATACGCAGTATTTT. Encoded protein: CATSIDRSTDTQYF.

Turning to this clone: The junction does not match germline at one end; this may be a read error. The CDR3 loop is CATSLVTGTSGRANEQYF. The DNA for the CDR3 is TGTGCCACCAGCTTAGTCACCGGGACTAGCGGGAGGGCAAACGAGCAGTACTTC. V and J are TRBV7-2 and TRBJ2-7; TRBD2 matches at 16 bases. CDR1 and CDR2 (germline): SGHTA, FQGNSA. The CDR3 totals 18 residues.

This chain joins TRBV5-4 and TRBJ1-5; D not resolved. Trimming left V 4 bases short and J 4 bases short, with 12 bases between. Germline lookup yields CDR1 SGHNT and CDR2 YYREEE (reference sequence). The CDR3 consists of 14 residues. CDR3 nucleotides: TGTGCCAGCAGCCCTGGTGGGGAGAATCAGCCCCAGCATTTT. It translates to CASSPGGENQPQHF.

This clone was recorded once. V gene TRBV19 combines with J gene TRBJ1-2, with D maybe TRBD1 (5 bases). Germline assignment: CDR1 LNHDA and CDR2 SQIVND (reference sequence). The CDR3 runs to 14 residues. The V end was cut by 5 bases, the J end by 5 bases, with 15 bases between. CDR3 sequence reads: CASSSPGLRYGYTF. CDR3 nucleotides: TGTGCCAGTAGTTCTCCGGGACTGCGATATGGCTACACCTTC.

The rearrangement joins TRBV18 to TRBJ1-2, with D perhaps matching TRBD1 (6 bases). Germline V gene data show CDR1 as KGHSH and CDR2 as LQKENI. Trimming removed 6 bases at V and 2 bases at J, with 16 bases between. There are 15 residues in the CDR3. This chain's CDR3 is CASSAGDTDNYGYTF. The CDR3 DNA sequence: TGTGCCAGCTCTGCGGGGGACACCGACAACTATGGCTACACCTTC. Supplemented by reference TRBV18 and TRBJ1-2, the full variable domain reads NAGVMQNPRHLVRRRGQEARLRCSPMKGHSHVYWYRQLPEEGLKFMVYLQKENIIDESGMPKERFSAEFPKEGPSILRIQQVVRGDSAAYFCASSAGDTDNYGYTFGSGTRLTVV.

This clone has just one count. The genes are TRBV5-8 and TRBJ1-1; D gene uncertain. Per germline, CDR1 SGHTS and CDR2 YDEGEE. V lost 0 bases, J lost 11 bases, and 5 bases lay in between. This CDR3 is built from 10 residues. Here the CDR3 reads CASSLASAFF. The CDR3 coding sequence is TGTGCCAGCAGCTTGGCTTCGGCTTTCTTT. The complete variable domain, with remaining parts taken from reference TRBV5-8 and TRBJ1-1, reads EAGVTQSPTHLIKTRGQQATLRCSPISGHTSVYWYQQALGLGLQFLLWYDEGEERNRGNFPPRFSGRQFPNYSSELNVNALELEDSALYLCASSLASAFFGQGTRLTVV.

This clone appeared once. The rearrangement joins TRBV19 to TRBJ1-1; D uncertain. CDR3 length: 13 residues. Trimming took off 4 bases at V and 1 base at J, with 7 bases between the two ends. The germline gives CDR1 LNHDA, CDR2 SQIVND (reference sequence). As DNA, the CDR3 is TGTGCCAGTAGTAGAGGGAAGAACACTGAAGCTTTCTTT. Protein product: CASSRGKNTEAFF. The full variable domain, in which reference TRBV19 and TRBJ1-1 provide the parts outside the CDR3, is DGGITQSPKYLFRKEGQNVTLSCEQNLNHDAMYWYRQDPGQGLRLIYYSQIVNDFQKGDIAEGYSVSREKKESFPLTVTSAQKNPTAFYLCASSRGKNTEAFFGQGTRLTVV.

This clone was seen only once. V usage is TRBV6-6 and J usage is TRBJ2-1, with D perhaps matching TRBD2 (5 bases). Germline CDR1 and CDR2: MNHNY and SVGAGI (reference sequence). There are 11 residues in the CDR3. Trimming took 6 bases from V and 9 from J, leaving 9 bases between them. The CDR3 here is CASSHGVEQFF. CDR3 bases: TGTGCCAGCAGCCACGGGGTTGAGCAGTTCTTC.

The V gene is TRBV12-5, the J gene TRBJ2-1, with a possible D match to TRBD2 (6 bases). V gave up 0 bases and J gave up 2 bases, with 17 bases separating them. CDR3 length: 18 amino acids. Germline V gene lookup returns CDR1 LGHNT and CDR2 FRNRAP. The CDR3 is CASGLVRVGGSTYNEQFF. CDR3 sequence (DNA): TGTGCTAGTGGTTTGGTACGGGTGGGAGGATCCACCTACAATGAGCAGTTCTTC.

This clone was counted only a few times. The J gene is TRBJ2-1, the V gene TRBV7-3; TRBD2 is a possible D gene (6 bases). There are 13 residues in the CDR3. Looked up from germline, CDR1 is SGHTA and CDR2 is FQGTGA. Trimming stripped 6 bases from V and 10 bases from J, with 16 bases between. CDR3 DNA: TGTGCCAGCAGGTTACGACCGGGAGCCGAGCAGTTCTTC. It specifies CASRLRPGAEQFF.

The rearrangement uses TRBV4-1 and TRBJ1-5, with TRBD1 matching over 7 bases. CDR1 is MGHRA, CDR2 YSYEKL, per germline. The CDR3 contains 14 residues. J lost 6 bases, V lost 6 bases, and 8 bases had no gene match. In DNA form, the CDR3 reads TGCGCCAGCAGGCGACAGGGAGGTGGTCAGCCCCAGCATTTT. Translation: CASRRQGGGQPQHF.

J is TRBJ2-4 and V is TRBV11-2; a possible D gene is TRBD2 (5 bases). V gave up 3 bases and J gave up 1 base, with 13 bases separating them. The germline V gene has CDR1 SGHAT and CDR2 FQNNGV. The CDR3 runs 16 residues. The CDR3 coding sequence is TGTGCCAGCAGCTTTTTAGCGACTGGGGCCAAAAACATTCAGTACTTC. Translation: CASSFLATGAKNIQYF.